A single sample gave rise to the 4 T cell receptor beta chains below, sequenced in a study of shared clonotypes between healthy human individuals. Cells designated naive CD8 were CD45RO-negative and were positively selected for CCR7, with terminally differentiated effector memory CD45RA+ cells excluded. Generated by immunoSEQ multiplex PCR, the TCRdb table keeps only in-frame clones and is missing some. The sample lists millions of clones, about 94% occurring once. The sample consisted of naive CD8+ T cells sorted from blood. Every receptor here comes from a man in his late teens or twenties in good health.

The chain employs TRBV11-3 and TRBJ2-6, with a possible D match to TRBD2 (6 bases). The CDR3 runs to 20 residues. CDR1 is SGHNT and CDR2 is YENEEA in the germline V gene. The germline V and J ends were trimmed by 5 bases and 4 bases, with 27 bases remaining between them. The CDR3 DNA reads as TGTGCCAGCAGCCCCCGAGCCGGGGAGGCCGACCCTGGGGGGGCCAACGTCCTGACTTTC. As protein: CASSPRAGEADPGGANVLTF. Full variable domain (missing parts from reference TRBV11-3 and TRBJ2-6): EAGVVQSPRYKIIEKKQPVAFWCNPISGHNTLYWYLQNLGQGPELLIRYENEEAVDDSQLPKDRFSAERLKGVDSTLKIQPAELGDSAVYLCASSPRAGEADPGGANVLTFGAGSRLTVL.

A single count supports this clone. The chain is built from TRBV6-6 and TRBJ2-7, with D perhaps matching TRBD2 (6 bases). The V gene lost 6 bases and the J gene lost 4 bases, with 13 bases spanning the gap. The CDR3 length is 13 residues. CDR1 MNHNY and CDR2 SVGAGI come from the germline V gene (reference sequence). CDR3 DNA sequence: TGTGCCAGCAGGTTAGCGGAATCATACGAGCAGTACTTC. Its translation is CASRLAESYEQYF.

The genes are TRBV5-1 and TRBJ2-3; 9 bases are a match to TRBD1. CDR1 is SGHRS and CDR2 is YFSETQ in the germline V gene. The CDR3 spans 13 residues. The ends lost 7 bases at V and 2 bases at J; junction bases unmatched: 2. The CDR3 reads CASRTGATDTQYF. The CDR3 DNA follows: TGCGCCAGCCGGACAGGGGCCACAGATACGCAGTATTTT.

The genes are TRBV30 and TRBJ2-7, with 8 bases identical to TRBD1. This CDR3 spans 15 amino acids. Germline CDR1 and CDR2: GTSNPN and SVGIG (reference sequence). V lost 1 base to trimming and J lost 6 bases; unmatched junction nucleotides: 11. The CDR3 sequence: CAWSGEWDRSREQYF. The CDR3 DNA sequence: TGTGCCTGGAGTGGGGAGTGGGACAGGTCTCGCGAGCAGTACTTC.